This entry is about one TCR beta chain. This sample was taken from a study of blood T cell repertoires in COVID-19. This CDR3 region has 15 residues. Trimming removed 3 bases from V and 5 bases from J, with 18 bases in between. Germline V lookup: CDR1 SGHRS, CDR2 YFSETQ. TCRdb's table, derived via immunoSEQ multiplex PCR, lists solely in-frame clones and lacks some. The sample lists a few hundred thousand clones, about nine tenths seen once, with approximately 6.8% in the top ten. The clonotype comes from a woman aged 30 to 39 with COVID-19, enrolled during active disease. The chain employs TRBV5-1 and TRBJ2-7; D is possibly TRBD1 (6 bases). The sequenced material came from peripheral blood. DNA for the CDR3: TGCGCCAGCAGCTGGGCAGGGGCGAGTGTCCACGAGCAGTACTTC. Its translation: CASSWAGASVHEQYF.